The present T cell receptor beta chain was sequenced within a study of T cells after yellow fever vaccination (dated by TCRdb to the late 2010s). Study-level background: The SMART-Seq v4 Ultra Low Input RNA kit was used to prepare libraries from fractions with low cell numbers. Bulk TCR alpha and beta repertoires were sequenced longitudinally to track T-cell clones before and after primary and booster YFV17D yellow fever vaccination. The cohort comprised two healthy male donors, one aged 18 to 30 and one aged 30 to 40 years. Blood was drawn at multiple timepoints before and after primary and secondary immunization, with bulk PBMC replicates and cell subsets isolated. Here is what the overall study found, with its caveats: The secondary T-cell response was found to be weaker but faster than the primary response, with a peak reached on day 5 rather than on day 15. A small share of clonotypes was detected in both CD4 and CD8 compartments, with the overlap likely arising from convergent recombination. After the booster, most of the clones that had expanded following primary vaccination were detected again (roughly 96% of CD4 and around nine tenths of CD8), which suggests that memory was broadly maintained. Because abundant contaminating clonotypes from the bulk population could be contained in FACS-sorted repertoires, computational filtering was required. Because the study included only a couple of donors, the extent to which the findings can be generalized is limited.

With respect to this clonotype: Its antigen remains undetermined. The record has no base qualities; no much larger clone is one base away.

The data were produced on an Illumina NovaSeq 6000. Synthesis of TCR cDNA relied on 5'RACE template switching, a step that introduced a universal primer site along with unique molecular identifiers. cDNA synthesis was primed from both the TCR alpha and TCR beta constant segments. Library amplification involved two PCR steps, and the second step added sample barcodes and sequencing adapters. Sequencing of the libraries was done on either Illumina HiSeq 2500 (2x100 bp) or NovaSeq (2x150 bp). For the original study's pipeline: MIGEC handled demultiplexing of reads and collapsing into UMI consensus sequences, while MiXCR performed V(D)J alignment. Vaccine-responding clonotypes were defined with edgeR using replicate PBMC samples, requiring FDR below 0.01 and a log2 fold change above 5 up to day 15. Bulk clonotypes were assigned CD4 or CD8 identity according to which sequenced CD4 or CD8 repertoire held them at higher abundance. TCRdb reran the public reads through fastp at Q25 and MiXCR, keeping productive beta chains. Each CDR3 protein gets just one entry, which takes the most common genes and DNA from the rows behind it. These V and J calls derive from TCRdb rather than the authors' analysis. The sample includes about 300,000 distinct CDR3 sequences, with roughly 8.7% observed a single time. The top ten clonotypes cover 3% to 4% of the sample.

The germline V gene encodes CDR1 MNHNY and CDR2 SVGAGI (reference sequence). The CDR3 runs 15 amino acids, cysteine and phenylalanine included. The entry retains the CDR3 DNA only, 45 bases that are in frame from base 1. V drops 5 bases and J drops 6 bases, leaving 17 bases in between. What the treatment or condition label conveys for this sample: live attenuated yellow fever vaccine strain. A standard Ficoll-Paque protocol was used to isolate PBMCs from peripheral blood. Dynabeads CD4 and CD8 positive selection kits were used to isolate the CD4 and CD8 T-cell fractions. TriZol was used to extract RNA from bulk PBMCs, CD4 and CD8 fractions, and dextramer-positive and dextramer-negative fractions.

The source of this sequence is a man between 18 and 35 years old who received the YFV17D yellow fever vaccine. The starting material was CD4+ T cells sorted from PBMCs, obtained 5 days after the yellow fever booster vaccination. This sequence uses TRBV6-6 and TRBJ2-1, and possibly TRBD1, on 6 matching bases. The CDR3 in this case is CASSGQTGSPNEQFF. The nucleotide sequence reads TGTGCCAGCAGTGGACAGACCGGGTCGCCCAATGAGCAGTTCTTC.